The subject of this entry is one T cell receptor beta chain. Antigen specificity is unknown. TCRdb recomputed calls from the reads with MiXCR, one row per CDR3 protein. The sample records about 700,000 distinct CDR3 sequences, around a third being singletons. The data were obtained in a study of T cell repertoires in cytomegalovirus infection. CDR1 is LNHDA and CDR2 is SQIVND in the germline V gene (reference sequence). The CDR3 extends over 14 amino acids. V lost 6 bases, J lost 6 bases, and 10 bases stayed unmatched. The source was cultured PBMCs, collected from culture after CMV antigen stimulation. This receptor was identified in a human donor in good health (CMV status not recorded). Some clones in this sample may be carry-over from other donors' samples. This rearrangement joins TRBV19 to TRBJ1-2, with 7 bases matching TRBD1. CDR3 in amino acids: CASRRPGQRHGYTF. CDR3 nucleotides: TGTGCCAGTAGACGACCGGGACAGCGGCATGGCTACACCTTC.